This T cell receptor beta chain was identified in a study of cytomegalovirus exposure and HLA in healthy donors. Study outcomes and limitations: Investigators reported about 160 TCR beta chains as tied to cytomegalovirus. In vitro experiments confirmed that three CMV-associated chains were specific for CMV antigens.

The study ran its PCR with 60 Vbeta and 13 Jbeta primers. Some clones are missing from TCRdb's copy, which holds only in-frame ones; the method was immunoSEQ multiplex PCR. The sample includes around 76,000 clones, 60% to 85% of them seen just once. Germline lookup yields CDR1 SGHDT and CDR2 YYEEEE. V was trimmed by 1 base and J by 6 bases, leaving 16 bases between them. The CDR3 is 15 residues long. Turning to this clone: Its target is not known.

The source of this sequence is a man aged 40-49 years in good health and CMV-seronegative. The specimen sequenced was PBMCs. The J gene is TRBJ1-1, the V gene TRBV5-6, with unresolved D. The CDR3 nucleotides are TGTGCCAGCAGCTTGATTTCGGTTCGTCGGGCTGAAGCTTTCTTT. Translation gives CASSLISVRRAEAFF. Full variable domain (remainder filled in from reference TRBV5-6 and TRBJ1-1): DAGVTQSPTHLIKTRGQQVTLRCSPKSGHDTVSWYQQALGQGPQFIFQYYEEEERQRGNFPDRFSGHQFPNYSSELNVNALLLGDSALYLCASSLISVRRAEAFFGQGTRLTVV.